This entry lists 22 T cell receptor beta chains sequenced from one sample in a study of T cells in Graves' hyperthyroidism and ophthalmopathy. Amplified regions were TCR beta CDR3 sequences from RNA transcripts. Researchers ran a first-round RT-PCR on the TCR CDR3 using the HTBI primer set. TCRdb reprocessed the multiplex PCR reads via MiXCR and lists one record per CDR3 protein. Altogether more than 550,000 distinct CDR3 sequences are present, 15% to 20% being singletons, with the ten largest covering around 15%. Sequencing was done on a sample of blood. The receptors derive from a man aged 50 or older with Graves' hyperthyroidism.

This clonotype was detected many times. The chain combines TRBV20-1 with TRBJ2-5, with TRBD2 matching 8 bases. CDR1 is DFQATT and CDR2 is SNEGSKA in the germline V gene (reference sequence). The CDR3 loop spans 14 amino acids. J was trimmed by 4 bases and V by 6 bases; bases with no gene match: 10. The DNA for the CDR3 is TGCAGTGCCAGTACGGGAGGGCCTCGAGAGACCCAGTACTTC. This sequence encodes CSASTGGPRETQYF.

In its sample, this clonotype was seen many times. The gene calls are TRBV29-1 and TRBJ1-2; weak D call: TRBD1 (6 bases). V lost 4 bases and J lost 5, with 23 bases in between. This CDR3 spans 16 amino acids. Germline V CDR1 and CDR2: SQVTM, ANQGSEA. Written as DNA, the CDR3 is TGCAGCGTTGGACCCGACCGAAGGGACAAGGGGTATGGCTACACCTTC. This sequence encodes CSVGPDRRDKGYGYTF.

Ten or more counts support this clonotype. The chain joins TRBV15 to TRBJ2-5, with D possibly matching TRBD1 (6 bases). Germline V gene data show CDR1 as LNHNV and CDR2 as YYDKDF (reference sequence). The CDR3 extends over 14 amino acids. The V end lost 5 bases, the J end lost 1 base, and 11 bases lay between the germline ends. The CDR3 spells CATSGSGAQETQYF. CDR3 DNA: TGTGCCACCAGCGGGTCAGGGGCCCAAGAGACCCAGTACTTC.

To note about this clonotype: A junction boundary mismatches the germline segment, possibly from a read error. This chain joins TRBV12-3 or TRBV12-4 and TRBJ2-1; TRBD2 might be the D (6 bases). The CDR3 contains 13 residues. CDR3 DNA sequence: TGTGCCAGCAGCCCCACGGGAGCCGGTGAGCAGCTCTTC. The encoded protein is CASSPTGAGEQLF.

This clonotype has more than one count but fewer than ten. The chain has TRBV20-1 and TRBJ2-7, with D maybe TRBD2 (5 bases). This CDR3 is 13 amino acids long. Trimming left V 6 bases short and J 2 bases short, with 14 bases between. Germline CDR1 reads DFQATT; CDR2 reads SNEGSKA (reference sequence). As DNA, the CDR3 is TGCAGTGCCAAGGACGGGATCGCCTACGAGCAGTACTTC. This codes for CSAKDGIAYEQYF.

The sample holds many counts of this clonotype. The rearrangement links TRBV2 to TRBJ2-2; D unclear. CDR1 SNHLY and CDR2 FYNNEI come from the germline V gene. CDR3 size: 16 residues. The germline V and J ends were trimmed by 3 bases and 0 bases, with 11 bases remaining between them. The CDR3 nucleotides are TGTGCCAGCAGTGAGGATTCGGCAGCGAACACCGGGGAGCTGTTTTTT. This gives the protein CASSEDSAANTGELFF.

The chain has TRBV4-1 and TRBJ1-5, with 7 positions matching TRBD1. In germline, CDR1 is MGHRA, CDR2 YSYEKL. Trimming took 3 bases from V and 3 from J; bases not matched to a gene: 5. CDR3 length: 15 amino acids. This chain's CDR3 is CASSHPGQFNQPQHF. CDR3 bases: TGCGCCAGCAGCCACCCGGGACAGTTCAATCAGCCCCAGCATTTT.

The chain joins TRBV19 to TRBJ1-2, with 12 bases identical to TRBD1. The V and J ends lost 1 base and 7 bases, in that order; junction bases with no gene match: 7. There are 16 residues in the CDR3. Germline CDR1 is LNHDA and CDR2 is SQIVND (reference sequence). CDR3 residues: CASSIVGTGGAGGYTF. As DNA, the CDR3 is TGTGCCAGTAGTATAGTGGGGACAGGGGGCGCCGGTGGCTACACCTTC.

This clonotype was recorded at least ten times. The chain recombines TRBV28 with TRBJ2-1, with D unclear. The germline V and J ends were trimmed by 6 bases and 10 bases, with 13 bases remaining between them. This CDR3 has 12 amino acids. Germline CDR1 MDHEN, CDR2 SYDVKM. As DNA, the CDR3 is TGTGCCAGCAGCTTGACCCTAAGCGAGCAGTTCTTC. This codes for CASSLTLSEQFF. Combining the CDR3 with reference TRBV28 and TRBJ2-1 gives the whole variable domain DVKVTQSSRYLVKRTGEKVFLECVQDMDHENMFWYRQDPGLGLRLIYFSYDVKMKEKGDIPEGYSVSREKKERFSLILESASTNQTSMYLCASSLTLSEQFFGPGTRLTVL.

In this sample, this clonotype turned up a few times. A clone one base away is much larger, so this may be a read error. This chain connects TRBV28 to TRBJ1-6; TRBD1 aligns across 9 bases. CDR1 MDHEN and CDR2 SYDVKM come from the germline V gene. CDR3 length: 16 residues. J lost 10 bases, V lost 6 bases, and 13 bases had no gene match. The CDR3 bases are TGTGCCAGCAGGAAACAGGGGGCTCGGAGTAAGTCACCCCTCCACTTT. Residues: CASRKQGARSKSPLHF.

This clonotype occurred a few times. This chain connects TRBV6-1 to TRBJ1-6; 8 positions match TRBD1. CDR1 MNHNS and CDR2 SASEGT come from the germline V gene. The CDR3 consists of 14 residues. The ends lost 7 bases at V and 10 bases at J; junction bases unmatched: 9. CDR3 bases: TGTGCCAGCAACCACGGACAGGGTGGCTCACCCCTCCACTTT. Protein: CASNHGQGGSPLHF.

The chain uses TRBV29-1 and TRBJ1-1; no definite D call. Trimming removed 4 bases from V and 1 base from J, with 10 bases in between. CDR3 size: 13 residues. CDR1 and CDR2 from the germline V gene are SQVTM and ANQGSEA. The CDR3 is CSVGSGENTEAFF. CDR3 sequence (DNA): TGCAGCGTTGGATCAGGAGAGAACACTGAAGCTTTCTTT.

Ten or more counts support this clonotype. Here the CDR3 reads CASGYWGEQFF. The CDR3 region has the DNA TGTGCCAGCGGTTACTGGGGGGAGCAGTTCTTC. This chain uses TRBV27 with TRBJ2-1, with D perhaps given as TRBD1 or TRBD2 (5 bases each). Germline CDR1 and CDR2: MNHEY and SMNVEV (reference sequence). V lost 8 bases and J lost 10, with 12 bases in between. This CDR3 has 11 amino acids.

This chain joins TRBV20-1 and TRBJ1-1; D remains ambiguous. Trimming removed 0 bases at V and 7 bases at J, with 9 bases between. In germline, CDR1 is DFQATT, CDR2 SNEGSKA (reference sequence). This CDR3 region has 12 residues. The CDR3 sequence is CSARDRVHEAFF. The CDR3 DNA reads TGCAGTGCTAGAGATCGGGTCCATGAAGCTTTCTTT.

This clonotype was detected only a few times. The rearrangement uses TRBV5-1 and TRBJ2-3; TRBD1 matches 8 bases. The CDR3 contains 16 residues. Germline V gene sequence: CDR1 SGHRS, CDR2 YFSETQ. Trimming took 2 bases from V and 0 from J; bases not matched to a gene: 5. CDR3 residues: CASSFRTGTSTDTQYF. In DNA form, the CDR3 reads TGCGCCAGCAGCTTTAGGACAGGGACTAGCACAGATACGCAGTATTTT. The full variable domain, with the rest looked up from reference TRBV5-1 and TRBJ2-3, is KAGVTQTPRYLIKTRGQQVTLSCSPISGHRSVSWYQQTPGQGLQFLFEYFSETQRNKGNFPGRFSGRQFSNSRSEMNVSTLELGDSALYLCASSFRTGTSTDTQYFGPGTRLTVL.

This chain links TRBV7-9 with TRBJ1-2; a possible D gene is TRBD1 (5 bases). CDR1 and CDR2 from the germline V gene are SEHNR and FQNEAQ (reference sequence). The V gene lost 5 bases and the J gene lost 8 bases, with 21 bases spanning the gap. There are 15 residues in the CDR3. The CDR3 nucleotides are TGTGCCAGCAGCCCGCTAGGGACGCAGATTGAGGGCTACACCTTC. Its translation: CASSPLGTQIEGYTF.

Written as DNA, the CDR3 is TGTGCCAGCAGTTACTTCTCTAGAGGTCGGGGGACTGAAGCTTTCTTT. Residues: CASSYFSRGRGTEAFF. V is TRBV6-5 and J is TRBJ1-1; D might be TRBD1 (5 bases). V dropped 1 base and J dropped 5 bases, with 17 bases sitting between them. This CDR3 has 16 residues. Looked up from germline, CDR1 is MNHEY and CDR2 is SVGAGI.

This clonotype showed up just a few times. The chain uses TRBV30 and TRBJ1-2; D is perhaps TRBD1 (6 bases). This CDR3 contains 12 residues. V lost 2 bases and J 7 bases, leaving 11 bases between the germline ends. Germline lookup yields CDR1 GTSNPN and CDR2 SVGIG (reference sequence). The CDR3 nucleotides read TGTGCCTGGAGTTACAGGGTTGGTGGCTACACCTTC. This codes for CAWSYRVGGYTF.

The table lists this clonotype with many counts. V gene TRBV30 combines with J gene TRBJ1-1; TRBD1 agrees at 9 bases. CDR3 length equals 13 residues. V trimming: 3 bases; J trimming: 5 bases; junction bases outside the gene matches: 4. Germline loops: CDR1 GTSNPN, CDR2 SVGIG (reference sequence). CDR3 protein: CAWRDRGRTEAFF. DNA for the CDR3: TGTGCCTGGAGGGACAGGGGAAGGACTGAAGCTTTCTTT.

This chain links TRBV6-1 with TRBJ2-7, with 9 positions matching TRBD2. Trimming at V came to 6 bases and at J to 3 bases, leaving 12 bases not matched to a gene. Germline V lookup: CDR1 MNHNS, CDR2 SASEGT. The CDR3 totals 16 residues. The CDR3 is CASRPDAGGPRYEQYF. The CDR3 DNA reads TGTGCCAGCAGGCCCGATGCGGGAGGGCCACGCTACGAGCAGTACTTC.

This sequence joins TRBV24-1 and TRBJ1-5; D might be TRBD1 (5 bases). The CDR3 covers 15 residues. Germline V CDR1 and CDR2: KGHDR, SFDVKD. Deletions cut 4 bases from V and 0 bases from J, with 9 bases between. The CDR3 nucleotides read TGTGCCACCAGTGACTGGGGGGATAGCAATCAGCCCCAGCATTTT. It codes for CATSDWGDSNQPQHF.

This clonotype was recorded a few times. The chain employs TRBV19 and TRBJ1-6; the match to TRBD1 covers 7 bases. Germline V gene sequence: CDR1 LNHDA, CDR2 SQIVND (reference sequence). After removal of 5 bases from V and 10 bases from J, the junction contained 11 bases not matched to a gene. The CDR3 totals 15 residues. CDR3 loop: CASSAMGQPGSPLHF. CDR3 nucleotide sequence: TGTGCCAGTAGTGCGATGGGACAGCCTGGGTCACCCCTCCACTTT.